This is a list of T cell receptor beta chains from one sample in a study of beta chain features in type 1 diabetes. Produced via immunoSEQ multiplex PCR; TCRdb's table is partial and in-frame only. The repertoire has 90,000 to 110,000 clones, roughly 43% of them found once; the top ten carry about 0.063%. The sequencing input was stem cell memory CD4+ T cells from blood. The receptors stem from a woman between 18 and 29 years old in good health. The CDR3 runs from the conserved cysteine through the conserved F or W. The order of the fields is V gene, D gene, J gene, clone size, CDR3 length, CDR3 protein, CDR3 DNA. The D gene is left open where the match is weak. Size values are once, few and many counts, or a class for expanded clones, and some rows have none.

TRBV27	NA	TRBJ1-2	NA	13	CASSKRGGYGYTF	TGTGCCAGCAGTAAACGGGGAGGCTATGGCTACACCTTC
TRBV28	NA	TRBJ2-1	NA	14	CASSQTGSRHEQFF	TGTGCCAGCAGTCAAACAGGCTCGAGGCATGAGCAGTTCTTC
TRBV28	TRBD1	TRBJ1-1	NA	14	CASRLGGATLGAFF	TGTGCCAGCAGATTAGGGGGCGCGACGTTGGGAGCTTTCTTT
TRBV11-2	TRBD2	TRBJ2-1	few	14	CASSLDSSGPRQFF	TGTGCCAGCAGCTTAGATTCTAGCGGGCCAAGGCAGTTCTTC
TRBV5-1	TRBD2	TRBJ2-6	NA	17	CASSPTSGGSGANVLTF	TGCGCCAGCAGCCCGACTAGCGGAGGCTCTGGGGCCAACGTCCTGACTTTC
TRBV28	TRBD1	TRBJ2-7	NA	15	CASSSAGQGFYEQYF	TGTGCCAGCAGTTCCGCAGGACAGGGCTTCTACGAGCAGTACTTC
TRBV29-1	TRBD1	TRBJ1-3	NA	12	CSIRTGRNTIYF	TGCAGCATTCGGACAGGAAGAAACACCATATATTTT
TRBV18	NA	TRBJ2-1	NA	17	CASSPPIRIAEANEQFF	TGTGCCAGCTCACCACCGATACGGATAGCAGAGGCGAATGAGCAGTTCTTC
TRBV9	NA	TRBJ2-1	NA	15	CASSGSLILDNEQFF	TGTGCCAGCAGCGGGTCACTTATACTAGACAATGAGCAGTTCTTC
TRBV28	TRBD2	TRBJ2-7	NA	15	CASSSPSGSRYEQYF	TGTGCCAGCAGTTCGCCTAGCGGGAGTAGATACGAGCAGTACTTC
TRBV6-5	NA	TRBJ2-1	few	15	CASSYGGTISNEQFF	TGTGCCAGCAGTTACGGAGGGACCATAAGCAATGAGCAGTTCTTC
TRBV7-2	NA	TRBJ1-2	NA	12	CASSERYYGYTF	TGTGCCAGCAGCGAGAGGTACTATGGCTACACCTTC
TRBV7-6	NA	TRBJ1-5	NA	14	CASSLDTGNQPQHF	TGTGCCAGCAGCTTAGATACAGGGAATCAGCCCCAGCATTTT
TRBV19	TRBD2	TRBJ2-3	NA	15	CASALLGGSTDTQYF	TGTGCCAGTGCACTCCTGGGGGGGAGCACAGATACGCAGTATTTT
TRBV25-1	TRBD1	TRBJ1-6	few	15	CASGSRGNPNSPLHF	TGTGCCAGCGGCTCCAGGGGGAATCCTAATTCACCCCTCCACTTT
TRBV4-2	TRBD1	TRBJ1-2	NA	15	CASSQVPGTGEGYTF	TGTGCCAGCAGCCAAGTCCCCGGGACAGGGGAGGGCTACACCTTC
TRBV4-3	TRBD2	TRBJ2-3	NA	16	CASSQDLGGRADTQYF	TGCGCCAGCAGCCAAGATCTAGGAGGGAGGGCAGATACGCAGTATTTT
TRBV4-2	NA	TRBJ1-1	NA	16	CASSQEMGRMNTEAFF	TGTGCCAGCAGCCAAGAGATGGGCCGAATGAACACTGAAGCTTTCTTT